The 17 T cell receptor beta chains below were found in one sample sequenced in a study of HIV-infected patients and healthy controls (dated by TCRdb to the mid-2010s). Libraries were built with 5' RACE. The listed sequencing device is Illumina MiSeq. The raw public data were reprocessed by TCRdb itself: fastp quality trimming at Q25, MiXCR clonotype calling, in-frame beta chains only. Rows with one shared CDR3 protein collapse into an entry with the most common genes and DNA. In this sample the table shows about 64,000 distinct CDR3 sequences, about 19% of which occur a single time. About 1.3% of the sample lies in the top ten. The specimen sequenced was CD4+ T cells from blood. The receptors come from a human donor in good health.

This clonotype has more than one count but fewer than ten. The V call is TRBV5-6, the J call TRBJ2-7, with 9 bases lining up with TRBD2. Germline CDR1 is SGHDT and CDR2 is YYEEEE. This CDR3 has 15 residues. J was trimmed by 3 bases and V by 0 bases; bases with no gene match: 4. CDR3: CASSLGLAVVYEQYF. CDR3 coding DNA: TGTGCCAGCAGCTTGGGACTAGCGGTCGTCTACGAGCAGTACTTC.

At least ten counts were recorded for this clonotype. V gene TRBV29-1 combines with J gene TRBJ2-7; D remains unclear. The V end lost 6 bases, the J end lost 2 bases, and 5 bases lay between the germline ends. Germline V gives CDR1 SQVTM, CDR2 ANQGSEA. The length of the CDR3 is 10 residues. The CDR3 coding sequence is TGCAGCGTGAGGACCTACGAGCAGTACTTC. Translated: CSVRTYEQYF.

This clonotype was observed many times. This chain joins TRBV6-5 and TRBJ1-1; maybe TRBD1 (6 bases). Trimming shortened V by 5 bases and J by 0 bases, and 10 bases separated the two germline ends. Per the germline V gene, CDR1 is MNHEY and CDR2 is SVGAGI. This CDR3 is built from 14 residues. CDR3 in amino acids: CASSRQVLNTEAFF. CDR3 nucleotides: TGTGCCAGCAGTCGACAGGTCCTGAACACTGAAGCTTTCTTT.

The sample holds many counts of this clonotype. The CDR3 DNA is TGTGCCAGCAGCTTATTCCTCTCGTCGAGGGACCGAGGCACAGATACGCAGTATTTT. Translating gives CASSLFLSSRDRGTDTQYF. The J gene is TRBJ2-3, the V gene TRBV7-9; perhaps D is TRBD1 or TRBD2 (5 bases each). Germline-derived CDR1 and CDR2 are SEHNR and FQNEAQ (reference sequence). V was cut by 2 bases and J by 1 base, with 22 bases left in between. CDR3 length: 19 residues.

This clonotype was seen a few times. The chain links TRBV19 to TRBJ1-6, with D unresolved. V lost 3 bases and J lost 8, with 8 bases in between. This CDR3 comprises 13 residues. CDR1 is LNHDA, CDR2 SQIVND, per germline (reference sequence). CDR3 DNA: TGTGCCAGTAGTATCCAGGCGTATTCACCCCTCCACTTT. Translating it yields CASSIQAYSPLHF.

The V and J genes are TRBV7-2 and TRBJ2-7; perhaps TRBD1 as D (6 bases). There are 12 residues in the CDR3. V lost 2 bases and J 7 bases, leaving 9 bases between the germline ends. From germline, CDR1 is SGHTA and CDR2 FQGNSA. CDR3 residues: CASSLTGWEQYF. Written as DNA, the CDR3 is TGTGCCAGCAGCTTAACAGGGTGGGAGCAGTACTTC.

About this clonotype: A much bigger clone sits one base away, suggesting this may be a read error. The rearrangement uses TRBV20-1 and TRBJ1-2, with 7 bases aligning to TRBD1. Looked up from germline, CDR1 is DFQATT and CDR2 is SNEGSKA (reference sequence). CDR3 size: 14 residues. CDR3 DNA: TGCAGTTCTAGAGAGCCGGGACAGAGCTATGGCTACACCTTC. Its protein product is CSSREPGQSYGYTF.

This clonotype was detected a few times. This chain uses TRBV2 with TRBJ1-5; TRBD1 might be the D (5 bases). Trimming removed 6 bases at V and 2 bases at J, with 11 bases between. This CDR3 spans 14 amino acids. CDR1 is SNHLY and CDR2 is FYNNEI in the germline V gene. As DNA, the CDR3 is TGTGCCAGCAGGGCCGCGGGGGGCAATCAGCCCCAGCATTTT. This codes for CASRAAGGNQPQHF.

The rearrangement joins TRBV29-1 to TRBJ1-1, with 9 bases aligning to TRBD1. V shed 4 bases, J shed 0 bases, and the junction held 3 bases outside the gene matches. Germline CDR1 and CDR2: SQVTM and ANQGSEA. This CDR3 has 14 amino acids. As DNA, the CDR3 is TGCAGCGTTGGACAGGGGGGCATGAACACTGAAGCTTTCTTT. It is translated as CSVGQGGMNTEAFF.

Many counts were recorded for this clonotype. This chain uses TRBV10-3 with TRBJ2-7; D perhaps matches TRBD1 (6 bases). The CDR3 totals 13 residues. Germline-derived CDR1 and CDR2 are ENHRY and SYGVKD. Trimming removed 8 bases from V and 0 bases from J, with 11 bases in between. In DNA, the CDR3 is TGTGCCATCCTACAGGGAAACTCCTACGAGCAGTACTTC. Translation gives CAILQGNSYEQYF.

This clonotype was seen more than once but under ten times. Here the CDR3 DNA reads TGTGCCAGCAGCACCCAGCGGGCCACAGATACGCAGTATTTT. Amino acid sequence: CASSTQRATDTQYF. This chain connects TRBV5-4 to TRBJ2-3; D possibly corresponds to TRBD2 (6 bases). V was trimmed by 4 bases and J by 2 bases, leaving 11 bases between them. From germline, CDR1 is SGHNT and CDR2 YYREEE (reference sequence). The CDR3 runs 14 residues.

This clonotype was found a few times. The chain employs TRBV19 and TRBJ1-2, with D possibly TRBD1 on 6 matching bases. The germline gives CDR1 LNHDA, CDR2 SQIVND (reference sequence). The CDR3 length is 16 residues. The V gene lost 9 bases and the J gene lost 2 bases, with 22 bases spanning the gap. The CDR3 region has the DNA TGTGCCAGCGCCCTAAGCCATTCCACAGGGAACTATGGCTACACCTTC. Translating it yields CASALSHSTGNYGYTF.

This chain connects TRBV20-1 to TRBJ2-6; tentative D call: TRBD1 (6 bases). Germline loops: CDR1 DFQATT, CDR2 SNEGSKA (reference sequence). The germline V and J ends were trimmed by 6 bases and 0 bases, with 15 bases remaining between them. This CDR3 is built from 16 residues. In nucleotides, the CDR3 is TGCAGTGCCCCCGGGACAACCTCCTCTGGGGCCAACGTCCTGACTTTC. Translation: CSAPGTTSSGANVLTF.

This clonotype was detected ten times or more. The V call is TRBV7-3, the J call TRBJ2-5; perhaps TRBD2 as D (6 bases). This CDR3 is built from 14 residues. Deletions cut 5 bases from V and 2 bases from J, with 12 bases between. From germline, CDR1 is SGHTA and CDR2 FQGTGA. In nucleotides, the CDR3 is TGTGCCAGCAGCCCGCGGGGTAAACAAGAGACCCAGTACTTC. This encodes CASSPRGKQETQYF.

This clonotype was recorded many times. The chain links TRBV2 to TRBJ2-5, with D possibly TRBD1 on 6 matching bases. CDR3 size: 13 residues. CDR1 is SNHLY and CDR2 is FYNNEI in the germline V gene. V lost 6 bases, J lost 1 base, and 9 bases lay in between. The CDR3 reads CASSRGSQETQYF. CDR3 nucleotide sequence: TGTGCCAGCAGCAGGGGTTCCCAAGAGACCCAGTACTTC.

Ten or more counts support this clonotype. The V and J genes are TRBV12-5 and TRBJ1-1, with D perhaps TRBD1 (5 bases). The CDR3 totals 15 residues. The V and J ends lost 1 base and 0 bases respectively, with 9 bases between them. Germline V gene data show CDR1 as LGHNT and CDR2 as FRNRAP. Here the CDR3 reads CASGLGTTLNTEAFF. CDR3 in DNA: TGTGCTAGTGGTTTGGGGACAACCCTGAACACTGAAGCTTTCTTT. Drawing the rest from reference TRBV12-5 and TRBJ1-1, the complete variable domain is DARVTQTPRHKVTEMGQEVTMRCQPILGHNTVFWYRQTMMQGLELLAYFRNRAPLDDSGMPKDRFSAEMPDATLATLKIQPSEPRDSAVYFCASGLGTTLNTEAFFGQGTRLTVV.

Turning to this clonotype: The junction and the germline gene differ at one end; a read error may be behind it. The chain couples TRBV15 to TRBJ2-1, with D possibly being TRBD2 (7 bases). Looked up from germline, CDR1 is LNHNV and CDR2 is YYDKDF (reference sequence). CDR3 size: 15 residues. Here the CDR3 DNA reads TGTGCCACCAGCAGAGATCCCCAGGGGAGGGATGATCAGTTCTTC. It encodes CATSRDPQGRDDQFF.